This TCR beta chain was retrieved from a study of Ad26.COV2.S vaccination and SARS-CoV-2 variants. Germline loops: CDR1 KGHDR, CDR2 SFDVKD. The CDR3 runs 13 residues. V lost 1 base and J lost 1, with 3 bases in between. The treatment: some 20 received Ad26.COV2.S at low or high dose, single or two shots; 5 received placebo; per-sample allocation not given. On day 63 after the first injection, vaccine and placebo recipients gave samples. What was given as vaccine was an Ad26 vector encoding Wuhan-strain SARS-CoV-2 spike. Sequencing was performed with immunoSEQ multiplex PCR; in TCRdb, only in-frame clones are kept and a portion is missing. The sample holds about 390,000 clones, approximately 86% seen once. Comments on this clone: The sample has other DNA sequences that encode this CDR3 too.

The material was peripheral blood, obtained in a trial of Ad26.COV2.S vaccine versus placebo. The J gene is TRBJ1-1, the V gene TRBV24-1; D unclear. This receptor was identified in a person aged 18-60 years who received the Ad26.COV2.S COVID-19 vaccine or a placebo. The CDR3 spells CATSDFRNTEAFF. The CDR3 nucleotides are TGTGCCACCAGTGATTTCAGGAACACTGAAGCTTTCTTT.